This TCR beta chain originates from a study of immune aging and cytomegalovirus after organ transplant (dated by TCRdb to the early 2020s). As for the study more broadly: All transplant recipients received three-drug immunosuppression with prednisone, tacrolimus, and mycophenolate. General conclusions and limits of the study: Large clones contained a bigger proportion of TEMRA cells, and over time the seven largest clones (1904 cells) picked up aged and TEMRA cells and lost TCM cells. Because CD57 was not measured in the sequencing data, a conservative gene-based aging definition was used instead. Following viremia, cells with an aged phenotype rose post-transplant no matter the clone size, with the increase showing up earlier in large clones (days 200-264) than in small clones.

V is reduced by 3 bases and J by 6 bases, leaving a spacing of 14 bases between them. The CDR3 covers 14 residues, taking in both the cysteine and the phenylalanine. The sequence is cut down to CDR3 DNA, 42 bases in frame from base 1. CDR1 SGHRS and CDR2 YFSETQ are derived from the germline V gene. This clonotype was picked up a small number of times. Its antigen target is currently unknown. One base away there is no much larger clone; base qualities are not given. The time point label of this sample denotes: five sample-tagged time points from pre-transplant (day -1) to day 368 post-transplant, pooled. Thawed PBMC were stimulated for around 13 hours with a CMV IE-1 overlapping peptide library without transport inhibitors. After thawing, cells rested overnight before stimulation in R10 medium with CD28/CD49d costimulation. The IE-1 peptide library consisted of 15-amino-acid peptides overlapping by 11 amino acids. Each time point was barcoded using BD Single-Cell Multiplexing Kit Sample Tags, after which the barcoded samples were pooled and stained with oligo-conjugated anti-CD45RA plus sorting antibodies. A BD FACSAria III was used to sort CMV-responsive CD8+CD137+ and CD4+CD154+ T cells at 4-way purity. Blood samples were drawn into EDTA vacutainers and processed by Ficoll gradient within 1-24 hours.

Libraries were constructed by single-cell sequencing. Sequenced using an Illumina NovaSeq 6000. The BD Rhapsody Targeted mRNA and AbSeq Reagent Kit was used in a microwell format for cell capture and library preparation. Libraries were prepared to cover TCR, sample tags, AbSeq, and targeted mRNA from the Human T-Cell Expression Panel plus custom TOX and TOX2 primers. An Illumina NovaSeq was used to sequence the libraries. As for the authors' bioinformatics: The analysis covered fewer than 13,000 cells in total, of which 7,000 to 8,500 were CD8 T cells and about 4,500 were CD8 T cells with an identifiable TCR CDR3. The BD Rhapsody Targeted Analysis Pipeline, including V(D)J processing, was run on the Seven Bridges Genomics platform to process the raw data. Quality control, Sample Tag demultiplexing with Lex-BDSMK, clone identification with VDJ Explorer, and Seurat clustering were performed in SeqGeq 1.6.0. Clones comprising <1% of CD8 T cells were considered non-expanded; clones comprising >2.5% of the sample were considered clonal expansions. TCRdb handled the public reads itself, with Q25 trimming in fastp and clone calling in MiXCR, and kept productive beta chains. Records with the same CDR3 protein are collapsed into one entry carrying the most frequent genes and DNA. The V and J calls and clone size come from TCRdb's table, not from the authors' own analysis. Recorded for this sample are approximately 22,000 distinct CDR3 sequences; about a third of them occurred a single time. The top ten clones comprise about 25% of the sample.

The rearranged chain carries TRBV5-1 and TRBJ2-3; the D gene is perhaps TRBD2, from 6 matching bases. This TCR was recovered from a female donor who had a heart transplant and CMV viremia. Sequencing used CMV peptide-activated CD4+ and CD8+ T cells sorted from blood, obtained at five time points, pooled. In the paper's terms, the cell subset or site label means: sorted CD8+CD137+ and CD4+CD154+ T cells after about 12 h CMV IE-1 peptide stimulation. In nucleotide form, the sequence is TGCGCCAGCAGCTACGGGAGAGCAGTGGATACGCAGTATTTT. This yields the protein CASSYGRAVDTQYF.